A single T cell receptor (beta chain) is shown here with its context. This sample is part of a study of beta chain features in type 1 diabetes. Study-level information: On cell yields, gender and age, patients and healthy donors were similar.

Looked up from germline, CDR1 is GTSNPN and CDR2 is SVGIG (reference sequence). Trimming took off 0 bases at V and 4 bases at J, with 15 bases between the two ends. CDR3 size: 16 residues. cDNA synthesis used the whole RNA isolate, giving expressed TCRB sequences. Profiled with immunoSEQ multiplex PCR; TCRdb holds only in-frame clones, not every one. The sample has some 180,000 clones, about 13% seen once; the top ten hold about 0.58%. The sequence was obtained from a woman aged 18-29 years in good health. The sequenced material came from central memory CD4+ T cells from blood. This chain connects TRBV30 to TRBJ1-4; D possibly corresponds to TRBD1 (5 bases). The CDR3 region is CAWSVWGGGDNEKLFF. CDR3 nucleotides: TGTGCCTGGAGTGTATGGGGGGGAGGTGATAATGAAAAACTGTTTTTT.